These T cell receptor beta chains were read from a single sample in a study of blood T cell repertoires in COVID-19. Using immunoSEQ multiplex PCR, the repertoire was profiled, and TCRdb retains in-frame clones only, with some absent. The sample consists of more than 95,000 clones, approximately 85% of them appearing once. The sample comprised peripheral blood. These receptors originate from a woman over 75 with COVID-19, enrolled during active disease. Both conserved end residues are part of each CDR3. D genes are given only for firm matches. Expanded clones are given a class, and other clones once, few, many or no size at all.

.	TRBD2	TRBV7-9	TRBJ2-7	TGTGCCAGCAGCCCGGACGTCAACCGCTGGGCTAGCGGAAAATACGAGCAGTACTTC	CASSPDVNRWASGKYEQYF
.	TRBD1	TRBV7-6	TRBJ2-3	TGTGCCAGCAGCCGACCCAGGACAGGCGACACAGATACGCAGTATTTT	CASSRPRTGDTDTQYF
.	.	TRBV6-5	TRBJ2-7	TGTGCCAGCAGTCAGGGACTCCACCACGAGCAGTACTTC	CASSQGLHHEQYF
.	TRBD2	TRBV15	TRBJ2-1	TGTGCCACCAGCAGAGATGAGGTCAGAGGGTTCCGGGAGGGGAGGGAGCAGTTCTTC	CATSRDEVRGFREGREQFF
.	.	TRBV18	TRBJ2-1	TGTGCCAGCTCACCTCTGAGAGACAGGTCTGAGCAGTTCTTC	CASSPLRDRSEQFF
.	.	TRBV6-2/TRBV6-3	TRBJ1-2	TGTGCCAGCAGTTCCGACAGTTATGGCTACACCTTC	CASSSDSYGYTF
.	TRBD1	TRBV28	TRBJ1-2	TGTGCCAGCAGGCCACCATTTTGGCCGGGACAGCAGCCCTATGGCTACACCTTC	CASRPPFWPGQQPYGYTF
.	TRBD1	TRBV5-6	TRBJ1-3	TGTGCCAGCAGCGTCGGGACAGCTGGAAACACCATATATTTT	CASSVGTAGNTIYF
.	.	TRBV6-1	TRBJ2-1	TGTGCCAGCAGTGAACCAGGGAAGAATGAGCAGTTCTTC	CASSEPGKNEQFF
.	.	TRBV7-5	TRBJ2-7	TGTGCCAGAAGCTTATCTGGCGGGAGGCAATACGAGCAGTACTTC	CARSLSGGRQYEQYF
once	TRBD2	TRBV9	TRBJ2-3	TGTGCCAGCAGCCCGAGGGAGGGGTACACAGATACGCAGTATTTT	CASSPREGYTDTQYF
.	.	TRBV28	TRBJ2-7	TGTGCCAGCAGCCAGAAGACTCAGGGCTACGAGCAGTACTTC	CASSQKTQGYEQYF
.	.	TRBV18	TRBJ2-3	TGTGCCAGCTCACCAACGGGAAGCACAGATACGCAGTATTTT	CASSPTGSTDTQYF
.	TRBD2	TRBV7-6	TRBJ2-2	TGTGCCAGCAGCTCGGGACTAGCGGGAGGGATGAACACCGGGGAGCTGTTTTTT	CASSSGLAGGMNTGELFF
.	.	TRBV6-1	TRBJ1-5	TGTGCCAGCAGTGAAGGTGAGGGGTGGCGGGACCAGCCCCAGCATTTT	CASSEGEGWRDQPQHF
.	TRBD1	TRBV19	TRBJ1-1	TGTGCCAGTAAACTTAAGACAGGGGGCGCGGAGAACACTGAAGCTTTCTTT	CASKLKTGGAENTEAFF
.	.	TRBV5-1	TRBJ2-7	TGCGCCAGCAGCTTGACAGATGGACAGCCTCAGTACTTC	CASSLTDGQPQYF
.	TRBD2	TRBV5-1	TRBJ2-5	TGCGCCAGCAGCTTGGCCCGGAGGTCAGGACTAGCGGGAGTAGGAGAGACCCAGTACTTC	CASSLARRSGLAGVGETQYF
.	.	TRBV3-1/TRBV3-2	TRBJ2-3	TGTGCCAGCAGCCAAACGAGCGGGCTGGCGAGGTCAGATACGCAGTATTTT	CASSQTSGLARSDTQYF
.	TRBD2	TRBV3-1/TRBV3-2	TRBJ2-5	TGTGCCAGCAGCCAAGGGAGGGCTAGCGGCGAACTGTCAACCCAGTACTTC	CASSQGRASGELSTQYF
.	.	TRBV18	TRBJ1-6	TGTGCCAGCTCACCCGAGGTGGCTTCACCCCTCCACTTT	CASSPEVASPLHF
.	.	TRBV10-3	TRBJ2-7	TGTGCCATCAGTGATCGGGCCTACGAGCAGTACTTC	CAISDRAYEQYF
.	.	TRBV28	TRBJ2-7	TGTGCCAGCAGTTTATCTGGCCCTTACGAGCAGTACTTC	CASSLSGPYEQYF
.	.	TRBV5-1	TRBJ2-7	TGCGCCAGCAGCTTGGAACGGGTAGGGGCCGAGCAGTACTTC	CASSLERVGAEQYF
.	TRBD2	TRBV2	TRBJ2-1	TGTGCCAGCAGCGGGGGGGCTAGCGGACGAGATGAGCAGTTCTTC	CASSGGASGRDEQFF
.	.	TRBV5-6	TRBJ1-5	TGTGCCAGCAGCTCGGGAAAGACCCATAGCAATCAGCCCCAGCATTTT	CASSSGKTHSNQPQHF
.	TRBD2	TRBV9	TRBJ2-1	TGTGCCAGCAGCACATCCGGGACTAGCGGGGCCTACAATGAGCAGTTCTTC	CASSTSGTSGAYNEQFF
few	TRBD1	TRBV7-2	TRBJ1-4	TGTGCCAGCAGCTTACTTGGGACAGATAATGAAAAACTGTTTTTT	CASSLLGTDNEKLFF
.	.	TRBV19	TRBJ2-4	TGTGCCAGTAGTATGGTAGGGCAGGGAAACATCAAAAACATTCAGTACTTC	CASSMVGQGNIKNIQYF
.	.	TRBV28	TRBJ1-4	TGTGCCAGCAGTTTATGGGGGGGGGATAATGAAAAACTGTTTTTT	CASSLWGGDNEKLFF
.	.	TRBV6-2/TRBV6-3	TRBJ2-3	TGTGCCAGCAGTTACCCCCCATTGGTTGGCGGAAGCACAGATACGCAGTATTTT	CASSYPPLVGGSTDTQYF
.	.	TRBV7-2	TRBJ2-7	TGTGCCAGCAGCTTAGGCGCCGGGGGTGGTTCCTACGAGCAGTACTTC	CASSLGAGGGSYEQYF
few	TRBD1	TRBV24-1	TRBJ2-7	TGTGCCACCAGTGCCACAGGGGGCTCCTACGAGCAGTACTTC	CATSATGGSYEQYF
.	.	TRBV4-3	TRBJ2-1	TGCGCCAGCAGCCACGGACTGGTAGGCTACAATGAGCAGTTCTTC	CASSHGLVGYNEQFF
.	TRBD2	TRBV7-2	TRBJ2-1	TGTGCCAGCAGCATGGGACTAGCGGTGAATGAGCAGTTCTTC	CASSMGLAVNEQFF
.	TRBD1	TRBV6-2/TRBV6-3	TRBJ2-1	TGTGCCAGCAGTCCCCAGAACAGGGGTGAGCAGTTCTTC	CASSPQNRGEQFF
.	TRBD1	TRBV6-5	TRBJ1-6	TGTGCCAGCAGTTACGCAGGGGGAGTTAATTCACCCCTCCACTTT	CASSYAGGVNSPLHF
.	TRBD1	TRBV11-2	TRBJ1-1	TGTGCCAGCAGCTTACCCGGAGGGACAGGGCAAGCTTTCTTT	CASSLPGGTGQAFF
.	TRBD2	TRBV4-1	TRBJ2-5	TGCGCCAGCCTTCGGAGATTAGCGGGAAAAGAGACCCAGTACTTC	CASLRRLAGKETQYF
.	.	TRBV7-2	TRBJ2-2	TGTGCCAGCAGCTTACGGGCCGGGGAGCTGTTTTTT	CASSLRAGELFF
.	TRBD1	TRBV19	TRBJ2-1	TGTGCCAGTAGACCGAAGGGGGGACAGGGAGGTAAGCGGTACAATGAGCAGTTCTTC	CASRPKGGQGGKRYNEQFF
.	.	TRBV2	TRBJ2-5	TGTGCCAGCAGTCCTAATTTATCGGGAGTAGGTGAGACCCAGTACTTC	CASSPNLSGVGETQYF
.	.	TRBV5-1	TRBJ2-3	TGCGCCAGCAGCTTGGCCTCGGTCCCGGCAGATACGCAGTATTTT	CASSLASVPADTQYF
.	TRBD1	TRBV6-5	TRBJ1-2	TGTGCCAGCAGTTACTCGACAGGGTGGGATGGCTACACCTTC	CASSYSTGWDGYTF
.	TRBD1	TRBV15	TRBJ1-2	TGTGCCACCAGCAGTCCGGGACAGGGAGAAAGGGGCTACACCTTC	CATSSPGQGERGYTF
.	TRBD1	TRBV6-5	TRBJ2-7	TGTGCCAGCAGAGTCGGGACAGCCTACGAGCAGTACTTC	CASRVGTAYEQYF